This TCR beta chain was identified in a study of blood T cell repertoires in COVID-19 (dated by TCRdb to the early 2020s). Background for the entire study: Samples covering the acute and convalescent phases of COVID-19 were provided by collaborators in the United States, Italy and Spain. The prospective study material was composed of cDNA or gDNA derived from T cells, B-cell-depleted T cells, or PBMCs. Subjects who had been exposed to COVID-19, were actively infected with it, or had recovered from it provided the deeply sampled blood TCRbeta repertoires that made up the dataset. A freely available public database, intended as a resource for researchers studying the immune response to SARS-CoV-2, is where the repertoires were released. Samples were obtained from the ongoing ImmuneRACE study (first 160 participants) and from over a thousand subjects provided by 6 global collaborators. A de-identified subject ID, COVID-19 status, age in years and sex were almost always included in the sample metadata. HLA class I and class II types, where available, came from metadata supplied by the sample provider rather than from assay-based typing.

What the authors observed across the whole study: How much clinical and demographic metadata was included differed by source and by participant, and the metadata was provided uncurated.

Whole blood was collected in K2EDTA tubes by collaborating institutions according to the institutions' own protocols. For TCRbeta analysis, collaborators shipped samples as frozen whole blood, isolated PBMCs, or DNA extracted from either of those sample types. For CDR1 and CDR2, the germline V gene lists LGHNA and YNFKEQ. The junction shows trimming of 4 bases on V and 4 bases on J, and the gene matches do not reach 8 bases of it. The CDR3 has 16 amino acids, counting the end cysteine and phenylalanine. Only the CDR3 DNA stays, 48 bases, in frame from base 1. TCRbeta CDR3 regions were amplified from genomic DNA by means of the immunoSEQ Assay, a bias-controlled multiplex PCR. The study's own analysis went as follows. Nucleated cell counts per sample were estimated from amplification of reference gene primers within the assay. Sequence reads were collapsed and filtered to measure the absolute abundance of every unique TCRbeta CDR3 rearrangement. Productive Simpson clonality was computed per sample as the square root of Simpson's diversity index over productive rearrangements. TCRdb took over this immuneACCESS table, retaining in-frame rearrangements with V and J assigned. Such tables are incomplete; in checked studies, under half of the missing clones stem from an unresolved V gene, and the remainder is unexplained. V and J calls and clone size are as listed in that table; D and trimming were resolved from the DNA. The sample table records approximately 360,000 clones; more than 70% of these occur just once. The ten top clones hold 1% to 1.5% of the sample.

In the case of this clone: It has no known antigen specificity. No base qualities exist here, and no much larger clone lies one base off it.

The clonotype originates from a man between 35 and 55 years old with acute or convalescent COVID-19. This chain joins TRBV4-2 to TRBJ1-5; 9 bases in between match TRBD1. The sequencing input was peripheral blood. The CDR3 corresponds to CASSPEQGARNQPQHF. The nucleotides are TGTGCCAGCAGCCCGGAACAGGGGGCAAGGAATCAGCCCCAGCATTTT.